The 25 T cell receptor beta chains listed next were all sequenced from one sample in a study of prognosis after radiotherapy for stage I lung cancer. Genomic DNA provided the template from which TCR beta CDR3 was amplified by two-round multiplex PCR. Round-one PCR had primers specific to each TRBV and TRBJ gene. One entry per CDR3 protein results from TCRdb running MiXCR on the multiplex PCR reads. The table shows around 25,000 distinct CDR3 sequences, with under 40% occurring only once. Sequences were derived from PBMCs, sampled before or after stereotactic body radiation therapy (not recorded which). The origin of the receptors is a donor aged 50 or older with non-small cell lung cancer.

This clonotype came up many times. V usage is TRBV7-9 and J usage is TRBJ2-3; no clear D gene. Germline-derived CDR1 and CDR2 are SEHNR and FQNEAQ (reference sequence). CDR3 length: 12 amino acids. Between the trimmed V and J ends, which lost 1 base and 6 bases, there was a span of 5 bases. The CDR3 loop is CASSLVGDTQYF. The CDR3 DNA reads TGTGCCAGCAGCTTAGTGGGGGATACGCAGTATTTT.

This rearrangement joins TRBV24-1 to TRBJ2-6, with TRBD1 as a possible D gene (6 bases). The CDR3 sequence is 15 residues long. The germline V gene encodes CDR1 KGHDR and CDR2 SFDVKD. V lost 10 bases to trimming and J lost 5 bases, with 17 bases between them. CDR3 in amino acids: CATGRKGVWANVLTF. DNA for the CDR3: TGTGCCACTGGGAGAAAGGGGGTTTGGGCCAACGTCCTGACTTTC.

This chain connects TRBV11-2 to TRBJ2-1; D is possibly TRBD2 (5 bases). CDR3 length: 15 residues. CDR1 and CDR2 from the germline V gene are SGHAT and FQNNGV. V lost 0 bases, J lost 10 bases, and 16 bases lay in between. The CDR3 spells CASSLEGLRGGEQFF. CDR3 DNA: TGTGCCAGCAGCTTAGAAGGACTCCGTGGAGGAGAGCAGTTCTTC. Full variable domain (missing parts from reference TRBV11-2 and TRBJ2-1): EAGVAQSPRYKIIEKRQSVAFWCNPISGHATLYWYQQILGQGPKLLIQFQNNGVVDDSQLPKDRFSAERLKGVDSTLKIQPAKLEDSAVYLCASSLEGLRGGEQFFGPGTRLTVL.

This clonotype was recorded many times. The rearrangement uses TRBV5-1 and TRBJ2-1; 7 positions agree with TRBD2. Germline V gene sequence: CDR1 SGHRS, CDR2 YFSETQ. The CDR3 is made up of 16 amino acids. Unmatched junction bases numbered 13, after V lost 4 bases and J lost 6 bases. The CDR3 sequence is CASSIWGGPMGNEQFF. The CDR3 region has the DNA TGCGCCAGCAGCATCTGGGGAGGGCCTATGGGCAATGAGCAGTTCTTC.

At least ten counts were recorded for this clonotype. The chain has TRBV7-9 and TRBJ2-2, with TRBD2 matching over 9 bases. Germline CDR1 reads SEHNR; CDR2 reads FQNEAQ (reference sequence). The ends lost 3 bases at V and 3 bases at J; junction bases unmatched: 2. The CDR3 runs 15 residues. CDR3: CASSFAGGDTGELFF. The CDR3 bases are TGTGCCAGCAGCTTCGCGGGGGGGGACACCGGGGAGCTGTTTTTT.

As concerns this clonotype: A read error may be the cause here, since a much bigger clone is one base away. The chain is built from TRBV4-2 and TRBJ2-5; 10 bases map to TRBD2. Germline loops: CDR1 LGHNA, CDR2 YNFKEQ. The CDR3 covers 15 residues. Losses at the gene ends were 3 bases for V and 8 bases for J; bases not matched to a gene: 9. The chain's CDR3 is CASSHMGLAKDTQYF. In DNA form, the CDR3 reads TGTGCCAGCAGCCATATGGGACTAGCGAAGGATACCCAGTACTTC.

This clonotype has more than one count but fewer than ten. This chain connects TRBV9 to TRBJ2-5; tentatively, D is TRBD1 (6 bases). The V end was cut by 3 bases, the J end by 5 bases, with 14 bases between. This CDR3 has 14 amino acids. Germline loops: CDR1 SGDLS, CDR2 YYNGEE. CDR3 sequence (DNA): TGTGCCAGCAGCGACCAACAGGGTTACGAGACCCAGTACTTC. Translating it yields CASSDQQGYETQYF.

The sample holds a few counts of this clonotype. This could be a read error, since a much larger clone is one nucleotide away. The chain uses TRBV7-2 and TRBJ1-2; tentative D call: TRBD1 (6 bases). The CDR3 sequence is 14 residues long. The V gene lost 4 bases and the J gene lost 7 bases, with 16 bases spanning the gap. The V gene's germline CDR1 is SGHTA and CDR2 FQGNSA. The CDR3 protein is CASSYQLGAGGYTF. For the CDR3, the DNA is TGTGCCAGCAGCTATCAACTGGGGGCGGGTGGCTACACCTTC.

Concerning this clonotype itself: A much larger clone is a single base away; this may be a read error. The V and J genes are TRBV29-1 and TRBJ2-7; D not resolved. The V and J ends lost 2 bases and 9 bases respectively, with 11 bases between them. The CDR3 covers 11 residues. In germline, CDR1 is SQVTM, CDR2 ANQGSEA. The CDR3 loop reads CSVETYKRQYF. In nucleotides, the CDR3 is TGCAGCGTTGAAACTTACAAGCGGCAGTACTTC.

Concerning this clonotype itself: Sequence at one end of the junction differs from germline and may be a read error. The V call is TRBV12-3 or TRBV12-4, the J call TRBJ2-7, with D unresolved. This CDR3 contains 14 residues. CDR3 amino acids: CASRVGNDAYEKYF. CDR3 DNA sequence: TGTGCCAGCAGGGTGGGGAACGATGCCTACGAGAAGTACTTC.

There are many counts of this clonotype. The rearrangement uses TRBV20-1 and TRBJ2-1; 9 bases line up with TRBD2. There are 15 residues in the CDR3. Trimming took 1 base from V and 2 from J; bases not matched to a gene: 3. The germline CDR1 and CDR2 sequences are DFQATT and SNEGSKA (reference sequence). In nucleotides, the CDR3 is TGCAGTGCTAGAGTCTCTAGCGGGACCTACAATGAGCAGTTCTTC. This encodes CSARVSSGTYNEQFF.

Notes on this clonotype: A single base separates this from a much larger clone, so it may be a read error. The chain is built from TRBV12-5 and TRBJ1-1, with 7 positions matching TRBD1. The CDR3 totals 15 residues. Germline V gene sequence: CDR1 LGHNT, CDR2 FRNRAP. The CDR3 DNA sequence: TGTGCTAGTCCCCGGCCTGGGACAGCCAACACTGAAGCTTCCTTT. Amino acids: CASPRPGTANTEASF.

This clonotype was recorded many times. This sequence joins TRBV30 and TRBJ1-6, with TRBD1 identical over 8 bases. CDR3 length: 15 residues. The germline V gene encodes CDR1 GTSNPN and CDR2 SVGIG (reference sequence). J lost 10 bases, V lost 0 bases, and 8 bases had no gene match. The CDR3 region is CAWSVRWTGPSPLHF. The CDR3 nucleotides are TGTGCCTGGAGTGTACGTTGGACAGGGCCGTCACCCCTCCACTTT.

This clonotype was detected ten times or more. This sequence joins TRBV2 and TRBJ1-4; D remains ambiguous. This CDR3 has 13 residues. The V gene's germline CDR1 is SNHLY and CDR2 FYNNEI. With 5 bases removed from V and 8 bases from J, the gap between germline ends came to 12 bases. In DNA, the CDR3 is TGTGCCAGCAGTTCCGGGCCAAGGGAAAAACTGTTTTTT. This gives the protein CASSSGPREKLFF.

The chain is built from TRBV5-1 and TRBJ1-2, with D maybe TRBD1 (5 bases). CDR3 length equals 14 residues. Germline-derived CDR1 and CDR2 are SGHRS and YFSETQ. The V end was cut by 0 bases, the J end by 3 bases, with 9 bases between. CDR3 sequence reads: CASSLAAGDYGYTF. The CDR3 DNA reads TGCGCCAGCAGCTTGGCCGCGGGGGACTATGGCTACACCTTC.

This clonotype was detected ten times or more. CDR3 protein: CASSSHRVPGQPQHF. CDR3 DNA: TGTGCCAGCAGCTCGCACAGGGTCCCAGGTCAGCCCCAGCATTTT. The gene calls are TRBV28 and TRBJ1-5; a possible D gene is TRBD1 (6 bases). There are 15 residues in the CDR3. V was pared by 6 bases and J by 6 bases, with 18 bases between. The germline gives CDR1 MDHEN, CDR2 SYDVKM.

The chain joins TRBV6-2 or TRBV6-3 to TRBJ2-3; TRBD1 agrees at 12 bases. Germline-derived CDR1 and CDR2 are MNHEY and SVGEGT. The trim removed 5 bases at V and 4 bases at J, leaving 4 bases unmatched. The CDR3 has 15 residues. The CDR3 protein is CASSEGTGGADTQYF. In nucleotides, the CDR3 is TGTGCCAGCAGTGAGGGGACAGGGGGCGCAGATACGCAGTATTTT.

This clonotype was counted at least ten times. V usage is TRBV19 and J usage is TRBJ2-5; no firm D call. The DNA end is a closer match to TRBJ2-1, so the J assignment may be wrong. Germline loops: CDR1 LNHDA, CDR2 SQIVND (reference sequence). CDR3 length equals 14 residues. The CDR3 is CASSTGRTPRGQFF. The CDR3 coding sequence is TGTGCCAGTAGTACCGGACGGACCCCCAGAGGGCAGTTCTTC.

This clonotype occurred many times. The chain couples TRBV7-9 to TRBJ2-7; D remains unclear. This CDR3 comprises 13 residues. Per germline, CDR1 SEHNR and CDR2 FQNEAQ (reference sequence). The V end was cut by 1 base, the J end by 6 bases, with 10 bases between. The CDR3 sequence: CASSLEGLGEQYF. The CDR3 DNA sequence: TGTGCCAGCAGCTTAGAGGGATTGGGCGAGCAGTACTTC.

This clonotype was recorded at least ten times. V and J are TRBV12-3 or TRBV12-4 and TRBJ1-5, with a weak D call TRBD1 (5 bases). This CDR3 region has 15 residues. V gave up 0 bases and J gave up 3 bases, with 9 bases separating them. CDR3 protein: CASSLAGGNNQPQHF. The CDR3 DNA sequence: TGTGCCAGCAGTTTAGCCGGGGGAAACAATCAGCCCCAGCATTTT.

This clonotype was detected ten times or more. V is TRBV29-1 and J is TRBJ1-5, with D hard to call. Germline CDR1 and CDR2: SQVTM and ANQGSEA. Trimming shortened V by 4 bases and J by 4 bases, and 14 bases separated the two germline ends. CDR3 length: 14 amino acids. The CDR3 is CSVAGSDPNQPQHF. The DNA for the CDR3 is TGCAGCGTTGCGGGGTCAGATCCAAATCAGCCCCAGCATTTT.

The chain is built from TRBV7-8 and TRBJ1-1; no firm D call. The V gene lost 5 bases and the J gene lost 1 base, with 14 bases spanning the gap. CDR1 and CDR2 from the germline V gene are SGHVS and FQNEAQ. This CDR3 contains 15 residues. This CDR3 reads CASSLILNGNTEAFF. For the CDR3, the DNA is TGTGCCAGCAGCCTCATACTGAACGGGAACACTGAAGCTTTCTTT.

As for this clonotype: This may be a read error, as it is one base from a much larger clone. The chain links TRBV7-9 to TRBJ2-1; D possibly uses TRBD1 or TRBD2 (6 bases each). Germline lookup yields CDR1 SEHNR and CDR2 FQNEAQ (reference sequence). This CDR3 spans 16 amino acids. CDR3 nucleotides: TGTGCCAGCAACTTAGACAGGTCTAGCGTGCGGCTGGAGCAGTTCTTC. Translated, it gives CASNLDRSSVRLEQFF.

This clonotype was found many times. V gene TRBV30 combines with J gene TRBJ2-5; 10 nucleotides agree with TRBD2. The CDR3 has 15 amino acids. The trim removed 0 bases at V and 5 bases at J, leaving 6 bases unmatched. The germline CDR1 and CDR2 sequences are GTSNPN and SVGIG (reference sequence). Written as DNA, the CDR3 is TGTGCCTGGAGTGTCCTAGCGGGAGAGTTCGAGACCCAGTACTTC. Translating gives CAWSVLAGEFETQYF.

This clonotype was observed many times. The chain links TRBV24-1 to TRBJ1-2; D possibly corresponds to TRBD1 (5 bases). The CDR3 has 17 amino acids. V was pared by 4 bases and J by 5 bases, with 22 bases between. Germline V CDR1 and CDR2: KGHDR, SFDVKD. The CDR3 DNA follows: TGTGCCACCAGTGAGCGGGACGGTACCTCGGGGTCTTATGGCTACACCTTC. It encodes CATSERDGTSGSYGYTF.